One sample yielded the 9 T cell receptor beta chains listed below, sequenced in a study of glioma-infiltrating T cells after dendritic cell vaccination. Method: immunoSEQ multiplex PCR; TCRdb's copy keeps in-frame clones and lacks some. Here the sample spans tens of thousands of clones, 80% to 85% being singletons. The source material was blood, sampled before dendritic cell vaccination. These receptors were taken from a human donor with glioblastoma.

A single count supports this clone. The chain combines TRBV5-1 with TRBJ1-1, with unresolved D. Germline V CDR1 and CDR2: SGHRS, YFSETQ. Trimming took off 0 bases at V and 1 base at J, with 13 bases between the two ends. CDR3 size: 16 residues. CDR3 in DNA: TGCGCCAGCAGCTTGGCCGGGAACAATCAGAACACTGAAGCTTTCTTT. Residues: CASSLAGNNQNTEAFF.

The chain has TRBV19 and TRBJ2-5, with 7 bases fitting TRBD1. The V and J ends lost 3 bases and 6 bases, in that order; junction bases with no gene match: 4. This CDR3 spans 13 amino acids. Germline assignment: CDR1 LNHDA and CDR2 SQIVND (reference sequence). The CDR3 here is CASSITGAKTQYF. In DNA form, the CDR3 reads TGTGCCAGTAGTATTACAGGGGCAAAGACCCAGTACTTC.

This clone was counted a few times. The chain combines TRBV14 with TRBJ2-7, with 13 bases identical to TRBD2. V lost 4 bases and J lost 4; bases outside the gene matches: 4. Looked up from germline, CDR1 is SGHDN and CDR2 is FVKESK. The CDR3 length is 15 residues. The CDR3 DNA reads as TGTGCCAGCAGCCTACTAGCGGGGGGGCCGTACGAGCAGTACTTC. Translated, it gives CASSLLAGGPYEQYF.

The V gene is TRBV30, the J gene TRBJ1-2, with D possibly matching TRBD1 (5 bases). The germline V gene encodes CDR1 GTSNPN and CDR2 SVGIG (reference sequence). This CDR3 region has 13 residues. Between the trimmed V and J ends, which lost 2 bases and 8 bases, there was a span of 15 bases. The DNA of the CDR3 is TGTGCCTGGAGTCCTGAGACAGTCCGGGGCTACACCTTC. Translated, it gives CAWSPETVRGYTF.

CDR3 coding DNA: TGTGCCAGCAGGCTACAGGGACCGAACTATGGCTACACCTTC. Protein: CASRLQGPNYGYTF. V is TRBV27 and J is TRBJ1-2, with D perhaps matching TRBD1 (6 bases). The V end was cut by 6 bases, the J end by 2 bases, with 13 bases between. Germline CDR1 reads MNHEY; CDR2 reads SMNVEV (reference sequence). The CDR3 sequence is 14 residues long.

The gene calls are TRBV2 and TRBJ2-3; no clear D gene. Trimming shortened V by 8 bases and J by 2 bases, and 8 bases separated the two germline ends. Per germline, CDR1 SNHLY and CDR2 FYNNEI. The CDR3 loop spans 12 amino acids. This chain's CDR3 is CASYQATDTQYF. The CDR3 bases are TGTGCCAGCTACCAGGCCACAGATACGCAGTATTTT.

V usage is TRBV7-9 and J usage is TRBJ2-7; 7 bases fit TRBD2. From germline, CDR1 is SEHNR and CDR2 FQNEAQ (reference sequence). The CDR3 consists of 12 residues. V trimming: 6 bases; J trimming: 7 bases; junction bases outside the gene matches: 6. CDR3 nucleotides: TGTGCCAGCAGATCACCGGGGGGTGAGCAGTACTTC. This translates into CASRSPGGEQYF.

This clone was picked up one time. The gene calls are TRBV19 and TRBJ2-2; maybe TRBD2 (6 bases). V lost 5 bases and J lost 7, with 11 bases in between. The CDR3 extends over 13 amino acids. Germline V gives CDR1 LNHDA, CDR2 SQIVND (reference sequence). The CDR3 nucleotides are TGTGCCAGTAGTTGGGGGGATCTCGGGGAGCTGTTTTTT. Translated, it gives CASSWGDLGELFF.

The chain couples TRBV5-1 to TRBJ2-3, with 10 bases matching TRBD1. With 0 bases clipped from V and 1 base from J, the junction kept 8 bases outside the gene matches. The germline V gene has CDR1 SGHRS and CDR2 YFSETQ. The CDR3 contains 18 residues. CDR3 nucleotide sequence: TGCGCCAGCAGCTTGGGGAGCGCCGGGACAGGGGGCACAGATACGCAGTATTTT. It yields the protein CASSLGSAGTGGTDTQYF.